This T cell receptor (beta chain) was captured by sequencing in a study of blood T cells in healthy people across ages. Study-level information: When template switching was applied, about one barcoded beta molecule was captured per two T cells.

The CDR3 has 12 residues. CDR1 is MNHEY, CDR2 SVGEGT, per germline. Trimming removed 6 bases at V and 5 bases at J, with 11 bases between. Next came a second PCR, run for about 6 to 12 cycles, which used a sample-barcoded 5' primer along with a J-beta primer mix. In TCRdb, the 5' RACE reads were re-called with MiXCR into one record per CDR3 protein. This table has around 1,000,000 distinct CDR3 sequences, 20% to 25% appearing once. The same sample was also studied in work on T cells of mothers and their children.

Sequencing used blood. The sequence came from a girl aged 2 to 9 in good health. The chain has TRBV6-2 or TRBV6-3 and TRBJ2-7; TRBD1 is a possible D gene (7 bases). CDR3 sequence: CASSPGGHEQYF. CDR3 bases: TGTGCCAGCAGCCCAGGGGGGCACGAGCAGTACTTC.